The T cell receptor (beta chain) described here comes from a study of T-cell memory formation after mild COVID-19. Findings and caveats of the study: Day 15 to 85 contracting clones showed balanced CD4/CD8; day 15 to 37 expanders favored CD4+. The study detected some responding clones in pre-infection memory, suggesting cross-reactive memory joined. CD4+ clones that contracted lay mainly in CM and EM; CD8+ ones lay in EMRA.

cDNA libraries for TCR alpha and TCR beta, carrying sample barcodes and UMIs, came from 5'RACE with constant-segment primers. MiXCR, run by TCRdb on the 5' RACE reads, gives a single entry per CDR3 protein. Of 350,000 to 500,000 distinct CDR3 sequences detected, 23% appear once; the ten largest clones hold around 14%. The CDR3 spans 16 residues. V was shortened by 4 bases and J by 2 bases, with 16 bases between the two germline ends. CDR1 SGHRS and CDR2 YFSETQ come from the germline V gene. About this clonotype itself: The antigen remains undetermined.

Specimen: PBMCs or a T cell subset sorted from them (not recorded which). V gene TRBV5-1 combines with J gene TRBJ1-5, with a possible D match to TRBD1 (5 bases). The TCR was taken from an adult woman who had mild COVID-19 (a few samples of this study predate the infection). Cell type and time point are not known. The CDR3: CASSPGLLVGNQPQHF. CDR3 nucleotides: TGCGCCAGCAGCCCGGGACTTTTGGTGGGCAATCAGCCCCAGCATTTT.